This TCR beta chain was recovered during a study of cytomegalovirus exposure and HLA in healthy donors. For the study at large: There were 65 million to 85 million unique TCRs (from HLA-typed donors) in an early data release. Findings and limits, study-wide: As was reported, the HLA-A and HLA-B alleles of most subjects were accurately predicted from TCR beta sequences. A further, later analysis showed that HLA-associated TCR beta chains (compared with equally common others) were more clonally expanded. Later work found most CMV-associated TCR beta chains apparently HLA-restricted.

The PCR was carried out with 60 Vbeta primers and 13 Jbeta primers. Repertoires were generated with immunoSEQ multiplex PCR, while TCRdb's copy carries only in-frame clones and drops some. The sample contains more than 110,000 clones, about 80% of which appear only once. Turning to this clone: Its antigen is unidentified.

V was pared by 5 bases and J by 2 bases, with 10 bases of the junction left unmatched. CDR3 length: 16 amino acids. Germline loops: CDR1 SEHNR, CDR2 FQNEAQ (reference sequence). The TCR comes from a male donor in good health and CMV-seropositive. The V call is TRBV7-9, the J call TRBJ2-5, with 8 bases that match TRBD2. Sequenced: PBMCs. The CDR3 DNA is TGTGCCAGCAGCGGGGCCCTAGCGGGTCCACAAGAGACCCAGTACTTC. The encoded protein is CASSGALAGPQETQYF.